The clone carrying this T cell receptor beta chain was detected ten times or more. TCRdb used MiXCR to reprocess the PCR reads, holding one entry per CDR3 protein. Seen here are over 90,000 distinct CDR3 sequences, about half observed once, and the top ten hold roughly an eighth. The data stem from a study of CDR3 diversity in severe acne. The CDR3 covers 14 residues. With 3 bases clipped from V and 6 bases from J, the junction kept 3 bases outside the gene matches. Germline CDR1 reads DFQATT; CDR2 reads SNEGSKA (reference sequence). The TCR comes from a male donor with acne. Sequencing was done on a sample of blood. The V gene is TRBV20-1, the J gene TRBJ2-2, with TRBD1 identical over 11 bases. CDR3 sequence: CSARDRGRPGELFF. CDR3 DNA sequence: TGCAGTGCTAGGGACAGGGGGCGCCCCGGGGAGCTGTTTTTT.